This note documents a single TCR beta chain sequence. The antigen is not known. CDR1 and CDR2 from the germline V gene are GTSNPN and SVGIG (reference sequence). The length of the CDR3 is 12 residues. Trimming took 2 bases from V and 17 from J, leaving 16 bases between them. Repertoires were generated with immunoSEQ multiplex PCR, while TCRdb's copy carries only in-frame clones and drops some. The table lists 80,000 to 100,000 clones, just under 90% of them singletons. This sample stems from a study of T cell responses to AZD1222 COVID-19 vaccine. General study findings and limits: Most donors were white British and more were female, and clonal diversity was possibly underestimated. Variant regions that are unmutated are reportedly the target of nearly half of spike-specific TCRs. Regions 160-218 and 743-854 held dominance among vaccine-associated CD4 TCRs, which spanned spike.

The sample in question was peripheral blood, obtained on day 0 of MenACWY control vaccination. This sequence originates from an adult in good health. The V gene is TRBV30, the J gene TRBJ1-6; TRBD1 might be the D (6 bases). Written as DNA, the CDR3 is TGTGCCTGGAGTCCTACAGGGCGTCGTTTCCACTTT. As protein: CAWSPTGRRFHF.